The clone carrying this T cell receptor beta chain was observed a few times. Its target is not known. TCRdb redid the calling of the multiplex PCR reads with MiXCR, one entry per CDR3 protein. The sample lists 270,000 or so distinct CDR3 sequences; around 30% were seen once. These data belong to a study of breast tumors, draining lymph nodes, adjacent tissues. Study-wide findings and caveats: The data were judged consistent with most tumor T cells coming from lymph node and expanding in tumor. Tumor TCR diversity was below lymph nodes but above nontumor tissue. Tumor T cell lymph node origin was a supported hypothesis, not proven. Compared with basal-like, luminal-like tumors shared significantly more repertoire with nontumor tissue.

Axillary draining lymph nodes of breast cancer patients supplied the node samples. The origin of this receptor is a female donor with breast cancer. Some clones in this sample may be carry-over from other donors' samples. Specimen: axillary lymph node tissue.

The CDR3 DNA follows: TGTGCCAGCAGGGCCCTTGAGGGGCCGAGCGGTGGCTACACCTTC. Translation: CASRALEGPSGGYTF. The chain is built from TRBV6-1 and TRBJ1-2, with D tentatively TRBD1 (5 bases). V was trimmed by 6 bases and J by 7 bases, leaving 21 bases between them. The CDR3 consists of 15 residues. Germline V gene sequence: CDR1 MNHNS, CDR2 SASEGT.